The entry below describes one TCR beta chain. Libraries were prepared by immunoSEQ multiplex PCR; TCRdb keeps only in-frame clonotypes and omits some of them. Of 100,000 or so clones listed, around 92% are singletons. The CDR3 has 16 amino acids. Germline V lookup: CDR1 MNHEY, CDR2 SMNVEV (reference sequence). V lost 6 bases and J 3 bases, leaving 20 bases between the germline ends. The entry originates in a study of T cell changes during pregnancy in multiple sclerosis. The sequences come from peripheral blood, collected in the third trimester of pregnancy. The clonotype originates from a female donor with multiple sclerosis, enrolled in a pregnancy study. The rearrangement uses TRBV27 and TRBJ1-2; D possibly corresponds to TRBD1 (5 bases). The CDR3 nucleotides read TGTGCCAGCAGAGCTTTAGTAGGGGCTTCTGACTATGGCTACACCTTC. It translates to CASRALVGASDYGYTF.